This record looks at one TCR beta chain sequence and its context. The data were taken from a study of blood T cell repertoires in COVID-19. Study-level background: Donors in the United States, Italy and Spain gave samples during acute or convalescent COVID-19. Sources were T cells, B-cell-depleted T cells, or PBMCs; the material itself was cDNA or gDNA.

In the source study's methods: Reference gene primer amplification gave nucleated cell count estimates. The table came from immunoSEQ multiplex PCR; TCRdb's copy has only in-frame clones and leaves some out. That table furnishes V, J and clone size, whereas the DNA furnished D and trimming. The sample lists 100,000 to 150,000 clones, over 75% seen once, with about a quarter in the top ten. The clonotype comes from a woman at least 80 years old with acute or convalescent COVID-19. Sequenced sample: peripheral blood.

This CDR3 is CASRTTGSLNTEAFF. CDR3 DNA: TGTGCCAGTAGAACAACAGGGTCTTTGAACACTGAAGCTTTCTTT. The chain recombines TRBV19 with TRBJ1-1; perhaps TRBD1 as D (6 bases). This CDR3 has 15 amino acids. V gave up 6 bases and J gave up 0 bases, with 14 bases separating them. Germline CDR1 is LNHDA and CDR2 is SQIVND (reference sequence). The full variable domain, in which reference TRBV19 and TRBJ1-1 provide the parts outside the CDR3, is DGGITQSPKYLFRKEGQNVTLSCEQNLNHDAMYWYRQDPGQGLRLIYYSQIVNDFQKGDIAEGYSVSREKKESFPLTVTSAQKNPTAFYLCASRTTGSLNTEAFFGQGTRLTVV.